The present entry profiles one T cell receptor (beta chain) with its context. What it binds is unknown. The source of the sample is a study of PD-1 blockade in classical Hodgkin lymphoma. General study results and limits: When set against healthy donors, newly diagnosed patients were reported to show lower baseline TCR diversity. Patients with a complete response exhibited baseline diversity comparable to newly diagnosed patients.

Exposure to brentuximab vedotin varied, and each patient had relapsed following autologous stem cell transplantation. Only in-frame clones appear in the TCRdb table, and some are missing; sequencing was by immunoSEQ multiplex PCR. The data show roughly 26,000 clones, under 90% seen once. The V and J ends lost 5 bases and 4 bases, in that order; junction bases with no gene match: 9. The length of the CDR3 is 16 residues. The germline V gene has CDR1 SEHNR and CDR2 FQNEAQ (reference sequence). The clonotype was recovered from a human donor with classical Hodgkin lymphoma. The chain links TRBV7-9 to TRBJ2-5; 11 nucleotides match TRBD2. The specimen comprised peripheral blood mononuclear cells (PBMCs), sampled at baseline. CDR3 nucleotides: TGTGCCAGCAGCCTCCCCTCCGGGACTAGCGGAGAGACCCAGTACTTC. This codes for CASSLPSGTSGETQYF.